The 30 T cell receptor beta chains in this list originate from one sample, sequenced in a study of CD8+ T cells in alopecia areata. The sequencing template was cDNA reverse transcribed from extracted RNA. The protocol was immunoSEQ multiplex PCR, while the TCRdb copy is restricted to in-frame clones and leaves out a portion. The sample has around 180,000 clones; roughly 60% are singletons. The treatment denotes: oral pan-JAK inhibitor, 5-10 mg twice daily. Sequencing was performed on CD4+ T cells sorted from blood, taken at week 24, from a patient treated with tofacitinib. The receptors were sampled from a human donor with alopecia areata.

The rearrangement links TRBV9 to TRBJ1-6; D unclear. There are 14 residues in the CDR3. Germline loops: CDR1 SGDLS, CDR2 YYNGEE. The germline V and J ends were trimmed by 1 base and 11 bases, with 13 bases remaining between them. The CDR3 spells CASSVKEGSTPLHF. Here the CDR3 DNA reads TGTGCCAGCAGCGTAAAGGAGGGTTCGACACCCCTCCACTTT.

The rearrangement uses TRBV20-1 and TRBJ1-2; no firm D call. Trimming removed 7 bases from V and 6 bases from J, with 9 bases in between. CDR1 and CDR2 from the germline V gene are DFQATT and SNEGSKA (reference sequence). The CDR3 loop spans 10 amino acids. CDR3 in DNA: TGCAGTGGGTTGGGGAATGGCTACACCTTC. Amino acid sequence: CSGLGNGYTF.

This clone occurred once. The CDR3 reads CASSLERGSSYNEQFF. The CDR3 DNA follows: TGTGCCAGCAGCTTGGAGCGGGGGAGCTCCTACAATGAGCAGTTCTTC. The J gene is TRBJ2-1, the V gene TRBV5-6, with 8 bases that match TRBD2. The CDR3 sequence is 16 residues long. The junction had 2 bases not matched to a gene; V was cut back by 0 bases and J by 0 bases. Germline CDR1 reads SGHDT; CDR2 reads YYEEEE.

The CDR3 DNA reads as TGTGCCAGCAGCTTGGCGGGCGGTGCAACTGAAGCTTTCTTT. Its translation is CASSLAGGATEAFF. The chain is built from TRBV5-6 and TRBJ1-1; D is unresolved. CDR1 is SGHDT and CDR2 is YYEEEE in the germline V gene. This CDR3 has 14 amino acids. Trimming took 0 bases from V and 5 from J, leaving 11 bases between them.

V and J are TRBV30 and TRBJ2-3; D gene unclear. The germline V gene has CDR1 GTSNPN and CDR2 SVGIG (reference sequence). This CDR3 has 12 residues. The V end lost 1 base, the J end lost 2 bases, and 4 bases lay between the germline ends. This chain's CDR3 is CAWSEITDTQYF. CDR3 coding DNA: TGTGCCTGGAGTGAGATCACAGATACGCAGTATTTT.

The chain carries TRBV9 and TRBJ2-2; 7 bases line up with TRBD1. The CDR3 is made up of 18 amino acids. The germline gives CDR1 SGDLS, CDR2 YYNGEE. V lost 4 bases to trimming and J lost 3 bases; unmatched junction nucleotides: 15. The CDR3 region is CASSNPRWGTADTGELFF. In nucleotides, the CDR3 is TGTGCCAGCAGCAATCCCAGGTGGGGGACAGCAGACACCGGGGAGCTGTTTTTT.

The chain is built from TRBV4-2 and TRBJ2-1; 11 bases agree with TRBD1. Germline-derived CDR1 and CDR2 are LGHNA and YNFKEQ. The CDR3 runs to 17 residues. V lost 3 bases and J lost 5; bases outside the gene matches: 9. In nucleotides, the CDR3 is TGTGCCAGCAGCCAGTTAACCGGGACAGGGGGGCACAATGAGCAGTTCTTC. Translated: CASSQLTGTGGHNEQFF.

CDR3 loop: CASSETGANIQYF. CDR3 DNA sequence: TGTGCCAGCAGTGAAACGGGGGCCAACATTCAGTACTTC. The chain recombines TRBV25-1 with TRBJ2-4; the D call may be TRBD1 or TRBD2 (6 bases each). The CDR3 length is 13 residues. The germline V gene has CDR1 MGHDK and CDR2 SYGVNS. V was trimmed by 2 bases and J by 7 bases, leaving 9 bases between them.

V and J are TRBV25-1 and TRBJ2-1; 7 bases fit TRBD2. The CDR3 contains 15 residues. Germline lookup yields CDR1 MGHDK and CDR2 SYGVNS. V lost 2 bases, J lost 7 bases, and 8 bases stayed unmatched. This CDR3 reads CASSETSGVRNEQFF. The CDR3 bases are TGTGCCAGCAGTGAAACAAGCGGGGTTCGTAATGAGCAGTTCTTC.

The chain recombines TRBV2 with TRBJ2-7; a possible D gene is TRBD2 (6 bases). V dropped 5 bases and J dropped 7 bases, with 12 bases sitting between them. Germline V gene sequence: CDR1 SNHLY, CDR2 FYNNEI. The CDR3 loop spans 12 amino acids. CDR3: CASSWREREQYF. As DNA, the CDR3 is TGTGCCAGCAGTTGGAGGGAAAGGGAGCAGTACTTC.

The rearrangement joins TRBV29-1 to TRBJ2-2, with a weak D call TRBD2 (5 bases). The CDR3 contains 11 residues. V lost 5 bases and J lost 8, with 9 bases in between. Germline V lookup: CDR1 SQVTM, CDR2 ANQGSEA. CDR3 nucleotide sequence: TGCAGCGTTCTCGGGATGGGGGAGCTGTTTTTT. Translation: CSVLGMGELFF.

This clone was seen only once. This chain links TRBV5-6 with TRBJ2-3; weak D call: TRBD1 (6 bases). The length of the CDR3 is 15 residues. Trimming removed 1 base from V and 4 bases from J, with 13 bases in between. Germline V gene data show CDR1 as SGHDT and CDR2 as YYEEEE. The CDR3 nucleotides are TGTGCCAGCAGCTTGCCGCCAGGGGATGCAGATACGCAGTATTTT. Encoded protein: CASSLPPGDADTQYF.

This clone was observed a few times. The chain recombines TRBV29-1 with TRBJ2-5, with D unresolved. Germline assignment: CDR1 SQVTM and CDR2 ANQGSEA. The CDR3 contains 11 residues. Trimming stripped 8 bases from V and 3 bases from J, with 10 bases between. DNA for the CDR3: TGCAGCATACGACCAGAAGAGACCCAGTACTTC. Translation gives CSIRPEETQYF.

This clone was recorded once. The J gene is TRBJ2-5, the V gene TRBV13, with no clear D. V dropped 0 bases and J dropped 5 bases, with 7 bases sitting between them. The CDR3 has 13 residues. The germline V gene has CDR1 PRHDT and CDR2 FYEKMQ (reference sequence). The CDR3 DNA follows: TGTGCCAGCAGCTTAGGTAGTCCGGAGACCCAGTACTTC. Translated: CASSLGSPETQYF.

This clone appeared a few times. This chain connects TRBV29-1 to TRBJ1-2; 7 positions match TRBD1. The CDR3 covers 13 residues. Losses at the gene ends were 0 bases for V and 5 bases for J; bases not matched to a gene: 3. Germline V CDR1 and CDR2: SQVTM, ANQGSEA. Here the CDR3 reads CSVEDDREYGYTF. CDR3 bases: TGCAGCGTTGAAGATGACAGGGAATATGGCTACACCTTC.

The V call is TRBV30, the J call TRBJ1-2; possibly TRBD1 for D (5 bases). V lost 2 bases and J lost 3, with 10 bases in between. The CDR3 sequence is 13 residues long. The germline V gene encodes CDR1 GTSNPN and CDR2 SVGIG (reference sequence). The CDR3 nucleotides are TGTGCCTGGAGTCAAAACAGGCACTATGGCTACACCTTC. Its translation is CAWSQNRHYGYTF.

The chain joins TRBV29-1 to TRBJ1-2, with a possible D match to TRBD1 (5 bases). V lost 1 base, J lost 8 bases, and 11 bases lay in between. This CDR3 has 12 amino acids. Germline lookup yields CDR1 SQVTM and CDR2 ANQGSEA. The CDR3 DNA is TGCAGCGTTGAAGTCCCAGGGCTGGGCTACACCTTC. Translating gives CSVEVPGLGYTF. The full variable domain, with the rest looked up from reference TRBV29-1 and TRBJ1-2, is SAVISQKPSRDICQRGTSLTIQCQVDSQVTMMFWYRQQPGQSLTLIATANQGSEATYESGFVIDKFPISRPNLTFSTLTVSNMSPEDSSIYLCSVEVPGLGYTFGSGTRLTVV.

This clone was counted between two and nine times. The chain combines TRBV29-1 with TRBJ2-7; D not resolved. The CDR3 sequence is 12 residues long. Germline CDR1 SQVTM, CDR2 ANQGSEA. Trimming removed 2 bases at V and 2 bases at J, with 7 bases between. For the CDR3, the DNA is TGCAGCGTTGAACCCGGGCCCTACGAGCAGTACTTC. Amino acid sequence: CSVEPGPYEQYF.

A note on this clone: Other DNA sequences from this sample encode an identical CDR3 as well. In DNA, the CDR3 is TGTGCCAGCAGTTCAGCATACAATGAGCAGTTCTTC. Its protein is CASSSAYNEQFF. The V gene is TRBV27, the J gene TRBJ2-1; D gene unclear. The CDR3 loop spans 12 amino acids. Germline CDR1 and CDR2: MNHEY and SMNVEV (reference sequence). V was trimmed by 4 bases and J by 4 bases, leaving 5 bases between them.

This clone was recorded many times. Other nucleotide sequences from this sample produce the same CDR3. The chain combines TRBV10-3 with TRBJ1-2, with D unresolved. This CDR3 region has 13 residues. Germline CDR1 and CDR2: ENHRY and SYGVKD. Trimming removed 2 bases from V and 2 bases from J, with 6 bases in between. The CDR3 is CAISEGTNYGYTF. In nucleotides, the CDR3 is TGTGCCATCAGTGAGGGCACGAACTATGGCTACACCTTC.

This clone has only a few counts. This chain connects TRBV2 to TRBJ2-1; D possibly corresponds to TRBD2 (5 bases). The V gene lost 1 base and the J gene lost 6 bases, with 10 bases spanning the gap. The CDR3 is 14 amino acids. From germline, CDR1 is SNHLY and CDR2 FYNNEI. CDR3 DNA: TGTGCCAGCAGTGAAGTCGGACGGGGCAATGAGCAGTTCTTC. Translated: CASSEVGRGNEQFF.

The chain recombines TRBV9 with TRBJ1-3; D possibly corresponds to TRBD1 (6 bases). Germline V gene lookup returns CDR1 SGDLS and CDR2 YYNGEE. V was clipped by 1 base and J by 0 bases, with 20 bases between them. This CDR3 is 19 amino acids long. This CDR3 reads CASSVMPITYRASGNTIYF. The CDR3 bases are TGTGCCAGCAGCGTAATGCCCATTACGTACAGGGCCTCTGGAAACACCATATATTTT.

This clone occurred a few times. The V call is TRBV7-8, the J call TRBJ1-5; 10 nucleotides match TRBD1. V was clipped by 5 bases and J by 4 bases; unmatched bases: 8. Germline values: CDR1 SGHVS, CDR2 FQNEAQ. This CDR3 is 16 amino acids long. The CDR3 loop is CASSPRDRGGNQPQHF. CDR3 DNA: TGTGCCAGCAGCCCGAGGGACAGGGGTGGGAATCAGCCCCAGCATTTT.

This clone came up a few times. The V call is TRBV6-1, the J call TRBJ1-3; D ambiguous. Trimming left V 6 bases short and J 0 bases short, with 9 bases between. There are 14 residues in the CDR3. Germline values: CDR1 MNHNS, CDR2 SASEGT. The CDR3 loop is CASRREYSGNTIYF. In nucleotides, the CDR3 is TGTGCCAGCAGACGGGAGTACTCTGGAAACACCATATATTTT.

Worth noting for this clone: Additional DNA sequences in this sample encode the identical CDR3. The genes are TRBV29-1 and TRBJ1-1; D gene ambiguous. This CDR3 is built from 13 residues. Germline V lookup: CDR1 SQVTM, CDR2 ANQGSEA. Trimming removed 3 bases at V and 0 bases at J, with 8 bases between. The chain's CDR3 is CSVEAGLNTEAFF. CDR3 coding DNA: TGCAGCGTTGAGGCTGGGCTGAACACTGAAGCTTTCTTT.

The V call is TRBV6-6, the J call TRBJ2-1, with 7 nucleotides matching TRBD2. Per the germline V gene, CDR1 is MNHNY and CDR2 is SVGAGI (reference sequence). V was clipped by 5 bases and J by 6 bases; unmatched bases: 10. The CDR3 covers 15 residues. CDR3 DNA: TGTGCCAGCAGTCTCCCGGCGGGGGTGGGCAATGAGCAGTTCTTC. Translation: CASSLPAGVGNEQFF.

CDR3 DNA: TGTGCCAGCAGCTTAGCACACACAGATACGCAGTATTTT. It encodes CASSLAHTDTQYF. This chain connects TRBV7-8 to TRBJ2-3; D call uncertain. V dropped 0 bases and J dropped 2 bases, with 3 bases sitting between them. The CDR3 length is 13 residues. CDR1 and CDR2 from the germline V gene are SGHVS and FQNEAQ.

This chain uses TRBV2 with TRBJ1-2; 7 positions agree with TRBD1. Losses at the gene ends were 4 bases for V and 7 bases for J; bases not matched to a gene: 12. Germline V gene lookup returns CDR1 SNHLY and CDR2 FYNNEI. The CDR3 length is 15 residues. The CDR3 DNA reads TGTGCCAGCAGTGCCCACTCAGGGGGAGACGGTGGCTACACCTTC. Translation gives CASSAHSGGDGGYTF.

This clone appeared a single time. This rearrangement joins TRBV5-1 to TRBJ2-6; D is ambiguous. Deletions cut 3 bases from V and 13 bases from J, with 11 bases between. This CDR3 has 12 amino acids. Germline CDR1 SGHRS, CDR2 YFSETQ. The CDR3 sequence is CASSSDTLVLTF. The CDR3, as DNA: TGCGCCAGCAGCTCGGATACTCTAGTCCTGACTTTC.

This clone occurred a few times. The rearrangement links TRBV29-1 to TRBJ1-1; possible D gene TRBD1, 5 bases. From germline, CDR1 is SQVTM and CDR2 ANQGSEA. The CDR3 is made up of 14 amino acids. The V end lost 7 bases, the J end lost 4 bases, and 19 bases lay between the germline ends. The CDR3 protein is CSGPPGLVATEAFF. The CDR3 coding sequence is TGCAGCGGCCCTCCGGGACTGGTGGCCACTGAAGCTTTCTTT.